The clone carrying this TCR beta chain has only a few counts. This record comes from a study of blood T cell repertoires in COVID-19. The germline V gene has CDR1 MNHEY and CDR2 SVGEGT. There are 18 residues in the CDR3. Trimming took 0 bases from V and 2 from J; bases not matched to a gene: 11. Libraries were prepared by immunoSEQ multiplex PCR; TCRdb keeps only in-frame clonotypes and omits some of them. Here the sample spans under 200,000 clones, 65% to 90% being singletons. This receptor was obtained from a human donor in a cohort sampled during active COVID-19. The chain carries TRBV6-2 or TRBV6-3 and TRBJ2-3; 7 bases line up with TRBD2. Sequenced sample: peripheral blood. This chain's CDR3 is CASSYSGRGLRTTDTQYF. The CDR3 region has the DNA TGTGCCAGCAGTTACTCGGGGAGGGGACTACGTACCACAGATACGCAGTATTTT.